Following are 31 T cell receptor beta chains from one sample sequenced in a study of T cells after yellow fever vaccination (dated by TCRdb to the late 2010s). The sample's treatment or condition label is to be understood as: live attenuated yellow fever vaccine strain. Library construction relied on 5' RACE. Instrument used: Illumina HiSeq 2500. TCRdb itself trimmed the public reads at Q25 with fastp, ran MiXCR and retained productive beta chains. For every CDR3 protein sequence, its rows merge into one entry that carries the most common genes and DNA. The sample table holds approximately 510,000 distinct CDR3 sequences, of which 21% were seen once. The top ten clones comprise about a sixth of the sample. This specimen was PBMCs, taken roughly 20 days after the first yellow fever vaccination. The source of these receptors is a man between 18 and 35 years old who received the YFV17D yellow fever vaccine.

The sample holds one count of this clonotype. J is TRBJ2-4 and V is TRBV20-1, with a weak D call TRBD2 (7 bases). Trimming pared 1 base from V and 12 bases from J, leaving 16 bases between. The germline CDR1 and CDR2 sequences are DFQATT and SNEGSKA (reference sequence). The CDR3 length is 13 residues. CDR3 loop: CSARVSLGGAQYF. CDR3 nucleotide sequence: TGCAGTGCTAGAGTTTCGTTAGGGGGGGCTCAGTACTTC.

In its sample, this clonotype was seen a few times. The gene calls are TRBV25-1 and TRBJ1-5; the D gene is possibly TRBD1 (5 bases). The V gene's germline CDR1 is MGHDK and CDR2 SYGVNS. This CDR3 spans 18 amino acids. Trimming removed 4 bases at V and 0 bases at J, with 19 bases between. CDR3 bases: TGTGCCAGCAGTGGGGGACCCGGGGGGTCTTATAGCAATCAGCCCCAGCATTTT. Its translation: CASSGGPGGSYSNQPQHF.

This clonotype was found a few times. The chain couples TRBV20-1 to TRBJ1-2, with D maybe TRBD1 (5 bases). The length of the CDR3 is 13 residues. CDR1 is DFQATT and CDR2 is SNEGSKA in the germline V gene (reference sequence). The germline V and J ends were trimmed by 3 bases and 4 bases, with 12 bases remaining between them. In nucleotides, the CDR3 is TGCAGTGCTAGTGGGGGAGTGATCTATGGCTACACCTTC. Translation gives CSASGGVIYGYTF.

In its sample, this clonotype was seen a few times. Here the CDR3 DNA reads TGCGCCAGCAGCCCGGAGAGGAGCTCCTACAATGAGCAGTTCTTC. This encodes CASSPERSSYNEQFF. V gene TRBV4-3 combines with J gene TRBJ2-1; D is unclear. The germline gives CDR1 LGHNA, CDR2 YSLEER. Trimming pared 4 bases from V and 0 bases from J, leaving 10 bases between. The CDR3 is 15 amino acids.

This clonotype was observed a handful of times. V and J are TRBV28 and TRBJ2-7; the match to TRBD1 covers 7 bases. V dropped 6 bases and J dropped 1; count of bases not matched to a gene: 6. Germline assignment: CDR1 MDHEN and CDR2 SYDVKM. The length of the CDR3 is 14 residues. The CDR3 bases are TGTGCCAGCAGCCTGGACAGGTGGTCCTACGAGCAGTACGTC. Amino acid sequence: CASSLDRWSYEQYV.

This clonotype was detected only a few times. V usage is TRBV5-1 and J usage is TRBJ1-2; D is possibly TRBD1 (5 bases). From germline, CDR1 is SGHRS and CDR2 YFSETQ. The CDR3 spans 15 residues. V was pared by 0 bases and J by 6 bases, with 15 bases between. The CDR3 here is CASSLEVPGDDGYTF. For the CDR3, the DNA is TGCGCCAGCAGCTTGGAGGTCCCGGGGGACGATGGCTACACCTTC.

The chain has TRBV3-1 and TRBJ1-2; 8 positions agree with TRBD1. The length of the CDR3 is 16 residues. V was clipped by 3 bases and J by 7 bases; unmatched bases: 13. Germline V gives CDR1 LGHDT, CDR2 YNNKEL (reference sequence). CDR3 region: CASSQRPRGTGIGYTF. Here the CDR3 DNA reads TGTGCCAGCAGCCAGAGACCTCGGGGGACAGGAATTGGCTACACCTTC.

This clonotype was picked up a small number of times. V and J are TRBV20-1 and TRBJ2-7; 10 positions agree with TRBD1. V was pared by 3 bases and J by 4 bases, with 12 bases of the junction left unmatched. The CDR3 length is 16 residues. Germline V lookup: CDR1 DFQATT, CDR2 SNEGSKA (reference sequence). The DNA of the CDR3 is TGCAGTGCTAGCCCCGGGGACAGGGGCCCCGGATACGAGCAGTACGTC. Translating it yields CSASPGDRGPGYEQYV.

The V and J genes are TRBV5-1 and TRBJ2-7; 12 bases are shared with TRBD1. The CDR3 length is 15 residues. Germline values: CDR1 SGHRS, CDR2 YFSETQ. With V trimmed by 0 bases and J by 6 bases, 4 bases remained unmatched. The CDR3 DNA reads as TGCGCCAGCAGCTTGGCGGGACAGGGGGCATCCGAGCAGTACTTC. It yields the protein CASSLAGQGASEQYF.

J is TRBJ2-3 and V is TRBV10-3; TRBD2 matches 8 bases. This CDR3 region has 14 residues. Germline trimming cut 8 bases from V and 3 bases from J; bases unmatched to any gene: 7. CDR1 is ENHRY, CDR2 SYGVKD, per germline. The CDR3 coding sequence is TGTGCCATCTCCCCGGGACTAGGAACAGATACGCAGTATTTT. This translates into CAISPGLGTDTQYF.

V and J are TRBV4-3 and TRBJ2-3; no reliable D call. This CDR3 has 15 residues. Deletions cut 3 bases from V and 4 bases from J, with 14 bases between. The germline V gene has CDR1 LGHNA and CDR2 YSLEER. The CDR3: CASSQPLGGADTQYF. The CDR3 DNA reads TGCGCCAGCAGCCAGCCCCTCGGCGGCGCAGATACGCAGTATTTT.

This rearrangement joins TRBV12-3 or TRBV12-4 to TRBJ2-3, with 11 bases that match TRBD2. The CDR3 extends over 15 amino acids. V lost 6 bases, J lost 3 bases, and 5 bases stayed unmatched. Here the CDR3 reads CASRHRLAGTDTQYF. The CDR3, as DNA: TGTGCCAGCAGACATAGACTAGCGGGGACAGATACGCAGTATTTT.

The V and J genes are TRBV12-3 or TRBV12-4 and TRBJ2-3; 12 nucleotides match TRBD1. The V and J ends lost 8 bases and 3 bases, in that order; junction bases with no gene match: 12. This CDR3 has 17 amino acids. The CDR3 here is CASFLSGQGAGTDTQYF. CDR3 DNA sequence: TGTGCCAGCTTTCTATCGGGACAGGGGGCCGGGACAGATACGCAGTATTTT.

This clonotype occurred a few times. The chain links TRBV3-1 to TRBJ2-1; 7 bases fit TRBD2. CDR1 is LGHDT, CDR2 YNNKEL, per germline (reference sequence). The V segment lost 9 bases and the J segment 8 bases; nucleotides outside the gene matches: 19. This CDR3 comprises 16 residues. The CDR3 reads CASQSGDDTFADEQFF. The DNA of the CDR3 is TGTGCCAGTCAAAGCGGGGACGACACTTTTGCGGATGAGCAGTTCTTC.

The chain uses TRBV24-1 and TRBJ2-2, with a possible D match to TRBD2 (5 bases). The CDR3 is 16 amino acids. Looked up from germline, CDR1 is KGHDR and CDR2 is SFDVKD. V gave up 3 bases and J gave up 0 bases, with 10 bases separating them. The CDR3, as DNA: TGTGCCACCAGTGATCATCGGGGTGCGAACACCGGGGAGCTGTTTTTT. It translates to CATSDHRGANTGELFF.

This clonotype was counted a few times. The V call is TRBV11-2, the J call TRBJ2-1; 7 bases are shared with TRBD2. Losses at the gene ends were 5 bases for V and 9 bases for J; bases not matched to a gene: 13. Germline V gene data show CDR1 as SGHAT and CDR2 as FQNNGV. This CDR3 is 15 amino acids long. CDR3 protein: CASSAGASGGGEQFF. CDR3 in DNA: TGTGCCAGCAGCGCCGGGGCTAGCGGCGGGGGTGAGCAGTTCTTC.

This chain connects TRBV4-3 to TRBJ2-1; 11 bases line up with TRBD2. The CDR3 length is 16 residues. Germline lookup yields CDR1 LGHNA and CDR2 YSLEER. Trimming removed 0 bases from V and 9 bases from J; junction bases left unmatched: 7. The CDR3 sequence is CASSQELAGGPVEQFF. Written as DNA, the CDR3 is TGCGCCAGCAGCCAAGAGCTAGCGGGGGGCCCTGTTGAGCAGTTCTTC.

The chain links TRBV20-1 to TRBJ2-2; the match to TRBD2 covers 7 bases. Trimming at V came to 3 bases and at J to 5 bases, leaving 12 bases not matched to a gene. Germline assignment: CDR1 DFQATT and CDR2 SNEGSKA (reference sequence). CDR3 length: 16 amino acids. The DNA for the CDR3 is TGCAGTGCTAGGTCCTCGGGGAGGGTCGGTACCGGGGAGCTGTTTTTT. Translation: CSARSSGRVGTGELFF.

This clonotype turned up a few times. The chain recombines TRBV7-9 with TRBJ2-1, with 8 bases fitting TRBD1. The germline CDR1 and CDR2 sequences are SEHNR and FQNEAQ (reference sequence). The CDR3 length is 13 residues. The trim removed 5 bases at V and 10 bases at J, leaving 7 bases unmatched. CDR3 coding DNA: TGTGCCAGCAGCCCTAGCCGGGACAGGGAGCAGTTCTTC. This translates into CASSPSRDREQFF.

The chain uses TRBV18 and TRBJ1-3, with D tentatively TRBD1 (5 bases). The length of the CDR3 is 14 residues. With 5 bases removed from V and 0 bases from J, the gap between germline ends came to 8 bases. CDR1 and CDR2 (germline): KGHSH, LQKENI. Here the CDR3 DNA reads TGTGCCAGCTCAGCGGGGGTCTCTGGAAACACCATATATTTT. Its protein product is CASSAGVSGNTIYF. Filled out from reference TRBV18 and TRBJ1-3, the complete variable domain reads NAGVMQNPRHLVRRRGQEARLRCSPMKGHSHVYWYRQLPEEGLKFMVYLQKENIIDESGMPKERFSAEFPKEGPSILRIQQVVRGDSAAYFCASSAGVSGNTIYFGEGSWLTVV.

The chain couples TRBV20-1 to TRBJ2-5; TRBD2 matches at 13 bases. Trimming cost V 7 bases and J 5 bases; bases outside gene matches: 7. The CDR3 is 14 amino acids. Germline V lookup: CDR1 DFQATT, CDR2 SNEGSKA (reference sequence). CDR3 sequence (DNA): TGCAGTGTTAGGACTAGCGGGGGTCGGGAGACCCAGTACTTC. Its protein product is CSVRTSGGRETQYF.

This clonotype occurred a few times. The J gene is TRBJ1-2, the V gene TRBV29-1; a possible D gene is TRBD1 (6 bases). Per germline, CDR1 SQVTM and CDR2 ANQGSEA. Deletions cut 2 bases from V and 4 bases from J, with 8 bases between. The CDR3 is made up of 12 amino acids. The CDR3 spells CSVELGAYGYTF. The CDR3 DNA reads TGCAGCGTTGAACTGGGGGCCTATGGCTACACCTTC. The complete variable domain, with remaining parts taken from reference TRBV29-1 and TRBJ1-2, reads SAVISQKPSRDICQRGTSLTIQCQVDSQVTMMFWYRQQPGQSLTLIATANQGSEATYESGFVIDKFPISRPNLTFSTLTVSNMSPEDSSIYLCSVELGAYGYTFGSGTRLTVV.

In its sample, this clonotype was seen a few times. V usage is TRBV3-1 and J usage is TRBJ2-1, with 10 nucleotides matching TRBD2. The CDR3 is made up of 17 amino acids. Losses at the gene ends were 0 bases for V and 5 bases for J; bases not matched to a gene: 7. Per germline, CDR1 LGHDT and CDR2 YNNKEL (reference sequence). The CDR3 sequence is CASSQDYGTSANNEQFF. The CDR3, as DNA: TGTGCCAGCAGCCAAGACTACGGGACTAGCGCTAACAATGAGCAGTTCTTC.

This clonotype was observed once. The rearrangement joins TRBV20-1 to TRBJ1-1, with D maybe TRBD1 (5 bases). The CDR3 totals 11 residues. V was pared by 5 bases and J by 11 bases, with 15 bases between. Per germline, CDR1 DFQATT and CDR2 SNEGSKA (reference sequence). The CDR3 protein is CSASGWGVAFF. The CDR3 nucleotides are TGCAGTGCTTCCGGCTGGGGCGTTGCTTTCTTT.

The table lists this clonotype with many counts. The chain couples TRBV5-1 to TRBJ2-1, with D possibly TRBD2 on 5 matching bases. The CDR3 consists of 13 residues. Trimming removed 1 base from V and 6 bases from J, with 8 bases in between. Germline V gene sequence: CDR1 SGHRS, CDR2 YFSETQ. The CDR3 reads CASSLTGFNEQFF. As DNA, the CDR3 is TGCGCCAGCAGCTTGACGGGGTTCAATGAGCAGTTCTTC.

This clonotype was detected a few times. V gene TRBV28 combines with J gene TRBJ2-3, with D hard to call. Trimming removed 5 bases at V and 5 bases at J, with 8 bases between. The germline CDR1 and CDR2 sequences are MDHEN and SYDVKM. This CDR3 contains 12 residues. The CDR3 nucleotides are TGTGCCAGCAGTATAAGGGAAGATACGCAGTATTTT. It encodes CASSIREDTQYF.

This clonotype was seen a few times. The J gene is TRBJ2-7, the V gene TRBV6-2 or TRBV6-3; TRBD2 aligns across 11 bases. This CDR3 is 15 amino acids long. The trim removed 5 bases at V and 1 base at J, leaving 4 bases unmatched. In germline, CDR1 is MNHEY, CDR2 SVGEGT. CDR3 loop: CASSPIAGGSYEQYV. The CDR3 DNA follows: TGTGCCAGCAGTCCCATAGCGGGGGGGTCCTACGAGCAGTACGTC.

The chain links TRBV20-1 to TRBJ1-5; D gene unclear. Germline assignment: CDR1 DFQATT and CDR2 SNEGSKA (reference sequence). This CDR3 region has 14 residues. V was pared by 4 bases and J by 4 bases, with 14 bases between. CDR3 amino acids: CSATGMAKNQPQHF. DNA of the CDR3: TGCAGTGCTACCGGGATGGCGAAGAATCAGCCCCAGCATTTT.

This clonotype was picked up a small number of times. V usage is TRBV2 and J usage is TRBJ1-4; D remains ambiguous. The V gene lost 4 bases and the J gene lost 4 bases, with 10 bases spanning the gap. The CDR3 is 14 amino acids. Germline assignment: CDR1 SNHLY and CDR2 FYNNEI. The CDR3 protein is CASSGPDGNEKLFF. In nucleotides, the CDR3 is TGTGCCAGCAGTGGACCAGACGGTAATGAAAAACTGTTTTTT.

As concerns this clonotype: This CDR3 is missing its conserved last phenylalanine or tryptophan, likely due to a read error. CDR3 in amino acids: CASSYLPSSNYGYTL. CDR3 sequence (DNA): TGTGCCAGCAGTTACCTTCCGTCCTCTAACTATGGCTACACCCTC. The chain joins TRBV6-5 to TRBJ1-2; D is unclear. This CDR3 spans 15 amino acids. The V end lost 2 bases, the J end lost 0 bases, and 10 bases lay between the germline ends. The germline V gene encodes CDR1 MNHEY and CDR2 SVGAGI.

This clonotype was seen only a few times. The rearrangement joins TRBV25-1 to TRBJ2-5; TRBD1 aligns across 7 bases. V shed 6 bases, J shed 5 bases, and the junction held 6 bases outside the gene matches. The V gene's germline CDR1 is MGHDK and CDR2 SYGVNS. The CDR3 sequence is 13 residues long. The CDR3 region is CASRAGGIETQYF. CDR3 DNA: TGTGCCAGCAGGGCAGGGGGAATTGAGACCCAGTACTTC.